This T cell receptor (beta chain) was captured by sequencing in a study of T-cell reconstitution after alpha-beta-depleted transplantation in children. Study-level results: By about two months after transplant, alpha-beta T cells reportedly arose from several hundred graft clones that had expanded. T-cell counts and diversity were attributed mostly to newly produced T cells one year after transplant.

This clonotype showed up many times. Its antigen is currently unknown. The V end lost 6 bases, the J end lost 2 bases, and 7 bases lay between the germline ends. The CDR3 totals 12 residues. During its preparation, the TCRbeta library received unique molecular identifiers. From the PCR reads, TCRdb called clonotypes with MiXCR, one entry per CDR3 protein. The repertoire holds fewer than 700,000 distinct CDR3 sequences, with 23% as singletons. This clonotype was sampled from a boy under three years old who had a stem cell transplant for acute myeloid leukemia, so the T cells may come from the graft donor. Sample: PBMCs, mostly from graft donor cells, taken 360 days after TCRalphabeta/CD19-depleted stem cell transplant. The chain links TRBV12-3 or TRBV12-4 to TRBJ1-2, with no clear D. Here the CDR3 DNA reads TGTGCCAGCAGCGGCAGCAACTATGGCTACACCTTC. Translation gives CASSGSNYGYTF.